This is a list of T cell receptor beta chains from one sample in a study of T-cell reconstitution after alpha-beta-depleted transplantation in children. Each CDR3 protein gets one entry after TCRdb re-called the PCR reads with MiXCR. The sample lists 490,000 or so distinct CDR3 sequences; about 10% were seen once. This specimen was PBMCs, taken before TCRalphabeta/CD19-depleted stem cell transplant. These receptors were taken from a child aged 2 to 10 with inherited bone marrow failure, due to receive a stem cell transplant. The CDR3 runs from the conserved cysteine through the conserved F or W. Fields, in order: clone size, CDR3 length, J gene, D gene, V gene, CDR3 protein, CDR3 DNA. A D gene is named only where the DNA matches it firmly. Some rows have no size entry. The others give once, few or many, or a class for an expanded clone.

- 13 TRBJ2-1 - TRBV27 CASSLGGSNEEFF TGTGCCAGCAGTTTGGGGGGTAGCAATGAGGAGTTCTTC
many 12 TRBJ2-4 - TRBV7-9 CASSPGGKGQYF TGTGCCAGCAGCCCAGGGGGGAAGGGTCAGTACTTC
many 16 TRBJ2-3 TRBD2 TRBV12-3/TRBV12-4 CASSPTTSGLTDTQYF TGTGCCAGCAGTCCGACTACTAGCGGACTCACAGATACGCAGTATTTT
many 13 TRBJ2-5 - TRBV10-3 CAIGVGTEETQYF TGTGCCATCGGAGTAGGGACCGAAGAGACCCAGTACTTC
many 13 TRBJ2-7 TRBD2 TRBV29-1 CSVWGGVRYEQYF TGCAGCGTTTGGGGGGGAGTCCGTTACGAGCAGTACTTC
- 17 TRBJ2-1 - TRBV20-1 CSARDRQLARVGNEQFF TGCAGTGCTAGAGATCGTCAGCTAGCCAGAGTAGGCAATGAGCAGTTCTTC
many 16 TRBJ2-3 TRBD1 TRBV7-2 CASRRPGQAFTDTQYF TGTGCCAGCAGACGACCGGGACAGGCCTTCACAGATACGCAGTATTTT
many 15 TRBJ2-7 TRBD2 TRBV5-5 CASSLTRLAGDEQYF TGTGCCAGCAGCTTGACTCGACTAGCGGGCGACGAGCAGTACTTC
- 18 TRBJ2-7 TRBD1 TRBV18 CASSKDRGATFRPYEQYF TGTGCCAGCTCAAAAGACAGGGGTGCTACCTTCCGCCCCTACGAGCAGTACTTC
- 15 TRBJ2-3 - TRBV4-3 CASSQPGQSTDTQYF TGCGCCAGCAGCCAACCGGGCCAGAGCACAGATACGCAGTATTTT
- 13 TRBJ2-1 - TRBV11-2 CASSQTRYNEQSF TGTGCCAGCAGCCAGACTAGATACAATGAGCAGTCCTTC
many 13 TRBJ2-1 TRBD2 TRBV20-1 CSLTSGRAGEQFF TGCAGCCTCACTAGCGGGAGGGCCGGGGAGCAGTTCTTC
- 13 TRBJ2-7 - TRBV7-2 CASSEGDPYEQYF TGTGCCAGCAGCGAGGGGGACCCCTACGAGCAGTACTTC
many 15 TRBJ1-1 TRBD1 TRBV7-8 CASNFPGGMNTEAFF TGTGCCAGCAATTTCCCAGGGGGAATGAACACTGAAGCTTTCTTT
many 14 TRBJ1-5 - TRBV20-1 CSARDLVGNQPQHF TGCAGTGCTAGAGATCTGGTAGGCAATCAGCCCCAGCATTTT
many 14 TRBJ2-7 - TRBV6-2/TRBV6-3 CASRNSGLSYEQYF TGTGCCAGCAGGAACAGCGGGCTCTCCTACGAGCAGTACTTC
- 16 TRBJ2-7 TRBD1 TRBV7-8 CASSSDRNLPSYEQYF TGTGCCAGCAGCTCGGACAGGAATCTCCCCTCTTACGAGCAGTACTTC
many 17 TRBJ2-1 - TRBV4-3 CASSPTMDSPDHNEQFF TGCGCCAGCAGCCCCACCATGGACAGCCCGGACCACAATGAGCAGTTCTTC
many 15 TRBJ2-7 - TRBV10-2 CASSEMEFRGWEQYF TGCGCCAGCAGTGAGATGGAATTTAGGGGATGGGAGCAGTACTTC
many 15 TRBJ2-1 TRBD2 TRBV10-3 CAISGTSGSYNEQFF TGTGCCATTTCCGGGACTAGCGGATCCTACAATGAGCAGTTCTTC
- 15 TRBJ1-5 - TRBV4-2 CAGSQDPGDGQPQHF TGTGCCGGCAGCCAAGATCCGGGGGACGGTCAGCCCCAGCATTTT
many 18 TRBJ2-3 TRBD2 TRBV5-1 CASSLTSGVSSSTDTQYF TGCGCCAGCAGCTTGACTAGCGGGGTCTCTTCTAGCACAGATACGCAGTATTTT
many 13 TRBJ2-4 - TRBV29-1 CSVGLSWENIQYF TGCAGCGTTGGATTGTCCTGGGAAAACATTCAGTACTTC
many 14 TRBJ1-4 - TRBV6-1 CASSERGDWEKLFF TGTGCCAGCAGTGAAAGGGGGGATTGGGAAAAACTGTTTTTT
- 15 TRBJ2-4 - TRBV18 CASSPPVRQKNIQYF TGTGCCAGCTCACCACCGGTACGACAGAAAAACATTCAGTACTTC
few 14 TRBJ2-7 - TRBV28 CASSPRYRVDEQYF TGTGCCAGCAGTCCCCGTTACAGGGTCGACGAGCAGTACTTC
many 13 TRBJ2-7 - TRBV7-9 CASSLVLEREQYF TGTGCCAGCAGCTTAGTGTTAGAGCGCGAGCAGTACTTC
many 18 TRBJ2-1 TRBD2 TRBV7-8 CASSLKRRGLAAYNEQFF TGTGCCAGCAGCTTAAAACGTCGGGGACTAGCGGCTTACAATGAGCAGTTCTTC
many 13 TRBJ2-7 - TRBV7-9 CASSLSGGDEQYF TGTGCCAGCAGCTTATCCGGGGGCGACGAGCAGTACTTC
many 16 TRBJ2-2 - TRBV6-5 CASSYIRAGDTGELFF TGTGCCAGCAGTTACATACGGGCAGGGGACACCGGGGAGCTGTTTTTT
many 17 TRBJ2-3 TRBD2 TRBV11-2 CASSSLTSGRAKDTQYF TGTGCCAGCAGCTCCCTGACTAGCGGGAGGGCAAAGGATACGCAGTATTTT
many 14 TRBJ2-7 - TRBV5-1 CASSQFLRGAEQYF TGCGCCAGCAGCCAATTTCTTCGGGGCGCGGAGCAGTACTTC
many 13 TRBJ2-7 - TRBV12-3/TRBV12-4 CASSFQLTYEQYF TGTGCCAGCAGTTTCCAACTAACCTACGAGCAGTACTTC